This entry concerns a single T cell receptor beta chain. These data come from a study of glioma-infiltrating T cells after dendritic cell vaccination. The wider study: Glioblastoma patients came from Phase I and II dendritic cell vaccination trials.

Germline assignment: CDR1 LNHDA and CDR2 SQIVND (reference sequence). Deletions cut 4 bases from V and 5 bases from J, with 21 bases between. The CDR3 totals 17 residues. Sequencing was performed with immunoSEQ multiplex PCR; in TCRdb, only in-frame clones are kept and a portion is missing. The sample shows 85,000 to 110,000 clones, around 81% of them seen only once. Source: blood, taken before dendritic cell vaccination. This clonotype was obtained from a human donor with glioblastoma. This sequence joins TRBV19 and TRBJ2-1, with D perhaps matching TRBD2 (6 bases). Here the CDR3 reads CASSKSPPGLADNEQFF. In nucleotides, the CDR3 is TGTGCCAGTAGTAAATCCCCTCCGGGACTGGCCGACAATGAGCAGTTCTTC.